A selection of T cell receptor beta chains follows, all from one sample in a study of PD-1 blockade in classical Hodgkin lymphoma. Profiling relied on immunoSEQ multiplex PCR, and the TCRdb table lists in-frame clones only, not all of them. The repertoire holds around 30,000 clones, with approximately 80% as singletons. This material consisted of CD4+ T cells from blood, taken before the fourth cycle of nivolumab. The receptors stem from a human donor with classical Hodgkin lymphoma. The CDR3 runs from the conserved cysteine through the conserved F or W. A D gene is named only where the DNA matches it firmly. The listing skips clone size in some rows; elsewhere it reads once, few, many or a size class.

CDR3 protein: CASSVAFNYGYTF
CDR3 DNA: TGTGCCAGCAGCGTAGCGTTTAACTATGGCTACACCTTC
clone size: NA
V gene: TRBV9
D gene: NA
J gene: TRBJ1-2

CDR3 protein: CASSQGIDEQFF
CDR3 DNA: TGTGCCAGCAGCCAAGGCATAGATGAGCAGTTCTTC
clone size: NA
V gene: TRBV4-2
D gene: NA
J gene: TRBJ2-1

CDR3 protein: CASSFSGGAEETQYF
CDR3 DNA: TGCGCCAGCAGCTTTAGCGGGGGGGCCGAAGAGACCCAGTACTTC
clone size: NA
V gene: TRBV5-1
D gene: TRBD2
J gene: TRBJ2-5

CDR3 protein: CASSPLDRAHGYTF
CDR3 DNA: TGCGCCAGCAGCCCTCTAGACAGGGCCCATGGCTACACCTTC
clone size: NA
V gene: TRBV5-1
D gene: TRBD1
J gene: TRBJ1-2

CDR3 protein: CASSIPGTGRGGYTF
CDR3 DNA: TGTGCCAGTAGTATCCCCGGGACAGGGAGAGGAGGCTACACCTTC
clone size: few
V gene: TRBV19
D gene: TRBD1
J gene: TRBJ1-2

CDR3 protein: CASSQKGTSEQYF
CDR3 DNA: TGTGCCAGCAGCCAAAAGGGTACGAGCGAGCAGTACTTC
clone size: NA
V gene: TRBV14
D gene: NA
J gene: TRBJ2-7

CDR3 protein: CASSLYRGSLIPRGYTF
CDR3 DNA: TGTGCCAGCAGTTTATACAGGGGTAGCCTTATTCCTAGGGGCTACACCTTC
clone size: NA
V gene: TRBV28
D gene: TRBD1
J gene: TRBJ1-2

CDR3 protein: CASSFGGTNQETQYF
CDR3 DNA: TGTGCCAGCAGCTTCGGCGGGACAAACCAAGAGACCCAGTACTTC
clone size: NA
V gene: TRBV7-9
D gene: NA
J gene: TRBJ2-5

CDR3 protein: CASSDWGGTGVPYEQYF
CDR3 DNA: TGTGCCAGCAGTGACTGGGGAGGGACAGGGGTTCCGTACGAGCAGTACTTC
clone size: NA
V gene: TRBV6-1
D gene: TRBD1
J gene: TRBJ2-7

CDR3 protein: CASSFREAPYEQYF
CDR3 DNA: TGTGCCAGCAGCTTTCGGGAGGCCCCCTACGAGCAGTACTTC
clone size: once
V gene: TRBV21-1
D gene: NA
J gene: TRBJ2-7